This T cell receptor (beta chain) was found in a study of T-cell memory formation after mild COVID-19. Study-wide results and caveats: Later expanders leaned CD4+, whereas day 15 to 85 contracting clones were balanced CD4/CD8. Contracting CD8+ clones were enriched in EMRA, CD4+ mainly in CM and EM. Cross-reactive memory appears to have joined, as suggested by some responding clones showing up in pre-infection memory.

CDR3 length: 16 amino acids. Trimming stripped 5 bases from V and 2 bases from J, with 19 bases between. Germline CDR1 reads MNHEY; CDR2 reads SMNVEV (reference sequence). A word on this clonotype: Antigen unknown.

UMIs and sample barcodes were carried by the TCR alpha and TCR beta cDNA libraries that 5'RACE produced using constant-segment primers. TCRdb re-analysed the 5' RACE reads in MiXCR, keeping a single row per CDR3 protein. The data show around 180,000 distinct CDR3 sequences, with approximately 17% seen just once and around 3.9% held by the top ten. This sequence was found in a man younger than 30 who had mild COVID-19 (a few samples of this study predate the infection). Cell type and time point are not known. Sequencing used PBMCs or a T cell subset sorted from them (not recorded which). V is TRBV27 and J is TRBJ2-7; D is possibly TRBD2 (6 bases). Here the CDR3 reads CASSNRGAARTYEQYF. The CDR3 region has the DNA TGTGCCAGCAGTAACCGCGGGGCGGCCCGAACCTACGAGCAGTACTTC.